These T cell receptor beta chains were read from a single sample in a study of cytomegalovirus exposure and HLA in healthy donors. This table comes from immunoSEQ multiplex PCR, and its TCRdb copy is limited to in-frame clones, with some not included. The sample shows 100,000 or so clones, 60% to 80% of them seen only once. What was sequenced was PBMCs. Receptors were obtained from a young woman in good health and CMV-seropositive. Both conserved end residues are part of each CDR3. Fields, in order: V gene, D gene, clone size, J gene, CDR3 DNA, CDR3 protein. A D gene is named only where the DNA matches it firmly. Only part of the rows carry a size: once, few, many, or a class if the clone is expanded.

v_gene: TRBV19
d_gene: -
abundance: -
j_gene: TRBJ1-1
CDR3nt: TGTGCCAGTAGTATAGGTGCCAGGGTCACTGAAGCTTTCTTT
CDR3aa: CASSIGARVTEAFF

v_gene: TRBV30
d_gene: -
abundance: -
j_gene: TRBJ1-1
CDR3nt: TGTGCCTGCCGCCCCTACCAAGCTTTCTTT
CDR3aa: CACRPYQAFF

v_gene: TRBV20-1
d_gene: -
abundance: -
j_gene: TRBJ2-7
CDR3nt: TGCAGTGCGCTGACTAGCTACGAGCAGTACTTC
CDR3aa: CSALTSYEQYF

v_gene: TRBV30
d_gene: -
abundance: -
j_gene: TRBJ2-7
CDR3nt: TGTGCCTGGAGACAGGGTAACTACGAGCAGTACTTC
CDR3aa: CAWRQGNYEQYF

v_gene: TRBV29-1
d_gene: -
abundance: -
j_gene: TRBJ2-3
CDR3nt: TGCAGCGTTTACTACCCCCACACAGATACGCAGTATTTT
CDR3aa: CSVYYPHTDTQYF

v_gene: TRBV11-2
d_gene: TRBD2
abundance: -
j_gene: TRBJ2-3
CDR3nt: TGTGCCAGCAGCTTAGGGACTAGAGGCACAGATACGCAGTATTTT
CDR3aa: CASSLGTRGTDTQYF

v_gene: TRBV6-5
d_gene: -
abundance: once
j_gene: TRBJ2-7
CDR3nt: TGTGCCAGCAGTTACCTCGAGGCGGGCCGCTACGAGCAGTACTTC
CDR3aa: CASSYLEAGRYEQYF

v_gene: TRBV4-3
d_gene: -
abundance: few
j_gene: TRBJ2-7
CDR3nt: TGCGCCAGCAGCCGGAGGATAGCAGGTTCTAGCTCCTACGAGCAGTACTTC
CDR3aa: CASSRRIAGSSSYEQYF

v_gene: TRBV5-4
d_gene: TRBD2
abundance: -
j_gene: TRBJ2-7
CDR3nt: TGTGCCAGCAGCTTGGGTAGGACTAGCGGGAGCAACGAGCAGTACTTC
CDR3aa: CASSLGRTSGSNEQYF

v_gene: TRBV7-9
d_gene: -
abundance: -
j_gene: TRBJ1-2
CDR3nt: TGTGCCAGCAGCGGTGACAGGAGCAATAGCTACACCTTC
CDR3aa: CASSGDRSNSYTF

v_gene: TRBV27
d_gene: TRBD1
abundance: -
j_gene: TRBJ2-2
CDR3nt: TGTGCCAGCACAGGGGGAATCACCGGGGAGCTGTTTTTT
CDR3aa: CASTGGITGELFF

v_gene: TRBV27
d_gene: -
abundance: -
j_gene: TRBJ2-7
CDR3nt: TGTGCCAGCAGTGCACAAGGGGACTACGAGCAGTACTTC
CDR3aa: CASSAQGDYEQYF

v_gene: TRBV11-3
d_gene: -
abundance: -
j_gene: TRBJ2-5
CDR3nt: TGTGCCAGCAGTCCAGGGGGGACCCACCAAGAGACCCAGTACTTC
CDR3aa: CASSPGGTHQETQYF

v_gene: TRBV5-5
d_gene: -
abundance: -
j_gene: TRBJ2-2
CDR3nt: TGTGCCAGCAGCTTCCAATCCACCGGGGAGCTGTTTTTT
CDR3aa: CASSFQSTGELFF

v_gene: TRBV7-9
d_gene: -
abundance: -
j_gene: TRBJ1-2
CDR3nt: TGTGCCAGCAGCCCCAGGACTCCCGGGAGGGGCTACACCTTC
CDR3aa: CASSPRTPGRGYTF

v_gene: TRBV28
d_gene: TRBD2
abundance: -
j_gene: TRBJ2-3
CDR3nt: TGTGCCAGCAGTTTAGGCACTAGCGGGAACGGGGATACGCAGTATTTT
CDR3aa: CASSLGTSGNGDTQYF

v_gene: TRBV28
d_gene: TRBD2
abundance: -
j_gene: TRBJ2-3
CDR3nt: TGTGCCAGCAGTTTAGATCTACTAGCGGGAGGCACAGATACGCAGTATTTT
CDR3aa: CASSLDLLAGGTDTQYF

v_gene: TRBV6-1
d_gene: -
abundance: -
j_gene: TRBJ1-2
CDR3nt: TGTGCCAGCTTCATCTATGGGGCAGGGAACTATGGCTACACCTTC
CDR3aa: CASFIYGAGNYGYTF

v_gene: TRBV9
d_gene: TRBD2
abundance: -
j_gene: TRBJ2-1
CDR3nt: TGTGCCAGCAGTTATAGCGGGAGCTCCTACAATGAGCAGTTCTTC
CDR3aa: CASSYSGSSYNEQFF

v_gene: TRBV19
d_gene: -
abundance: -
j_gene: TRBJ2-1
CDR3nt: TGTGCCAGTAGTATCGAGGGAGCATACAATGAGCAGTTCTTC
CDR3aa: CASSIEGAYNEQFF

v_gene: TRBV7-3
d_gene: -
abundance: -
j_gene: TRBJ1-4
CDR3nt: TGTGCCAGCCTACCCCGCCATGCAACTAATGAAAAACTGTTTTTT
CDR3aa: CASLPRHATNEKLFF

v_gene: TRBV2
d_gene: TRBD1
abundance: -
j_gene: TRBJ2-7
CDR3nt: TGTGCCACCCTACAGGGGGACCCCTCTTCCTACGAGCAGTACTTC
CDR3aa: CATLQGDPSSYEQYF

v_gene: TRBV6-1
d_gene: -
abundance: -
j_gene: TRBJ1-1
CDR3nt: TGTGCCAGCAGTGAACAAAGTCACCTAGAAGCTTTCTTT
CDR3aa: CASSEQSHLEAFF

v_gene: TRBV27
d_gene: TRBD1
abundance: once
j_gene: TRBJ2-7
CDR3nt: TGTGCCAGCAGTCTAGGACAGGGGGGTGATTACGAGCAGTACTTC
CDR3aa: CASSLGQGGDYEQYF